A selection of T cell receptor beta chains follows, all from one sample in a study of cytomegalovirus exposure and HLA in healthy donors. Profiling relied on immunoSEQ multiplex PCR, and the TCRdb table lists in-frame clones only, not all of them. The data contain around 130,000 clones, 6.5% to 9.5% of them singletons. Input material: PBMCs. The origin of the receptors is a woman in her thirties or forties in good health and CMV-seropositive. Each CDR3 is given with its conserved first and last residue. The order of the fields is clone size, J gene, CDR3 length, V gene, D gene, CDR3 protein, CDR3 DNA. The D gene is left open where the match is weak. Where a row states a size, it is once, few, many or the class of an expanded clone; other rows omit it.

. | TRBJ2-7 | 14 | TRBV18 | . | CASSALRYDYEQYF | TGTGCCAGCTCAGCACTCAGGTACGACTACGAGCAGTACTTC
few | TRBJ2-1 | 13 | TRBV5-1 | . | CASRPGTYNEQFF | TGCGCCAGCAGGCCAGGGACCTACAATGAGCAGTTCTTC
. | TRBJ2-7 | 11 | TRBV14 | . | CASSQVTVQFF | TGTGCCAGCAGCCAAGTCACGGTCCAATTCTTC
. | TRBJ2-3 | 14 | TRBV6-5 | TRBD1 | CASSRAGGTDTQYF | TGTGCCAGCAGTAGGGCAGGGGGAACAGATACGCAGTATTTT
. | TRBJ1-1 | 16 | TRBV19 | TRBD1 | CASSIWTGGRNTEAFF | TGTGCCAGTAGTATCTGGACAGGGGGCAGGAACACTGAAGCTTTCTTT
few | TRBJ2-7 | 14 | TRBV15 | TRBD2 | CATSTLAGAYEQYF | TGTGCCACCAGCACTCTAGCGGGGGCCTACGAGCAGTACTTC
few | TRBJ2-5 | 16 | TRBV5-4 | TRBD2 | CASSSLGGGAGETQYF | TGTGCCAGCAGCTCATTAGGCGGGGGGGCGGGTGAGACCCAGTACTTC
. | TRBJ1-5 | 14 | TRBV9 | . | CASSAGLNNQPQHF | TGTGCCAGCAGCGCCGGACTGAACAATCAGCCCCAGCATTTT
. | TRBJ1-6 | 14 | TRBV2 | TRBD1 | CASRTGVVGSPLHF | TGTGCCAGCAGGACAGGGGTTGTAGGTTCACCCCTCCACTTT
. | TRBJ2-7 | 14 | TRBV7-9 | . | CASSLSLGLDEQYF | TGTGCCAGCAGCTTATCGCTGGGGCTCGACGAGCAGTACTTC
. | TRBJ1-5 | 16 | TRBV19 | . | CASSIVRVPGGQPQHF | TGTGCCAGTAGTATTGTCCGGGTCCCGGGGGGACAGCCCCAGCATTTT
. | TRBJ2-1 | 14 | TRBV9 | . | CASSLHPERGEQFF | TGTGCCAGCAGCCTCCACCCCGAAAGAGGGGAGCAGTTCTTC
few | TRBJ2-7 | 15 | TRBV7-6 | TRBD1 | CASSLGRDSFYEQYF | TGTGCCAGCAGCTTAGGTAGGGACAGCTTTTACGAGCAGTACTTC
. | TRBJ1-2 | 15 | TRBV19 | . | CASSIERGGEDGYTF | TGTGCCAGTAGTATCGAACGAGGAGGGGAGGATGGCTACACCTTC
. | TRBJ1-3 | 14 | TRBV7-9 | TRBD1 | CASGGTGTGNTIYF | TGTGCCAGCGGGGGGACAGGGACTGGAAACACCATATATTTT
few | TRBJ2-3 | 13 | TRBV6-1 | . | CASSRRRLDTQYF | TGTGCCAGCAGCCGAAGGAGGCTAGATACGCAGTATTTT
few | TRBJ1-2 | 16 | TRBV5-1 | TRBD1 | CASSFGPGQGTRGYTF | TGCGCCAGCAGCTTCGGTCCGGGACAGGGGACAAGGGGCTACACCTTC
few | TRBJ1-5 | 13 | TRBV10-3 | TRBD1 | CAIRRQGDQPQHF | TGTGCCATCAGACGACAGGGGGATCAGCCCCAGCATTTT
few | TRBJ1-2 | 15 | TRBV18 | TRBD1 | CASSPSRGTEYGYTF | TGTGCCAGCTCACCATCTCGAGGGACAGAGTATGGCTACACCTTC
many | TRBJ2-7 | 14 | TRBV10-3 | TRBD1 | CAISESTGFDEQYF | TGTGCCATCAGTGAGTCGACAGGGTTTGACGAGCAGTACTTC
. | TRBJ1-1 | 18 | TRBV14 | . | CASSQVVGAGDRNTEAFF | TGTGCCAGCAGCCAAGTCGTGGGGGCAGGGGATCGGAACACTGAAGCTTTCTTT
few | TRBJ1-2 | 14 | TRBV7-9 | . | CASSLWQRGYGYTF | TGTGCCAGCAGCTTATGGCAAAGGGGTTATGGCTACACCTTC
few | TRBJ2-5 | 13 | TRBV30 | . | CAWSVTVQETQYF | TGTGCCTGGAGTGTAACGGTTCAAGAGACCCAGTACTTC
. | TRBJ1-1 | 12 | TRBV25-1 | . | CATRTIGTEAFF | TGTGCCACCCGAACTATCGGCACTGAAGCTTTCTTT
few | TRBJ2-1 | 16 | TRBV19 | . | CASSKPLRGAHNEQFF | TGTGCCAGTAGTAAACCCCTTCGGGGTGCCCACAATGAGCAGTTCTTC
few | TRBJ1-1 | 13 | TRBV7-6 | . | CASSFRFNTEAFF | TGTGCCAGCAGCTTCCGGTTTAACACTGAAGCTTTCTTT
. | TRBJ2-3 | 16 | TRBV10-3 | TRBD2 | CAISERGGGDTDTQYF | TGTGCCATCAGTGAGCGGGGGGGCGGTGACACAGATACGCAGTATTTT
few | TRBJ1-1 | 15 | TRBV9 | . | CASSSPGGPGTEAFF | TGTGCCAGCAGCTCTCCGGGGGGCCCGGGGACTGAAGCTTTCTTT
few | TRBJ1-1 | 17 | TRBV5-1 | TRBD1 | CASSSLRQSNRGTEAFF | TGCGCCAGCAGCTCACTGCGTCAATCCAACAGGGGGACTGAAGCTTTCTTT
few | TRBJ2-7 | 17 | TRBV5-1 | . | CASSLSPAGHSSYEQYF | TGCGCCAGCAGCTTATCGCCAGCGGGTCACAGCTCCTACGAGCAGTACTTC
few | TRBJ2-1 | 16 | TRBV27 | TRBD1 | CASSLPGQGIDSEQFF | TGTGCCAGCAGTTTACCGGGACAGGGAATTGATAGTGAGCAGTTCTTC
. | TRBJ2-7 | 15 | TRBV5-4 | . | CASSLAGNRAYEQYF | TGTGCCAGCAGCTTGGCGGGCAACAGGGCATACGAGCAGTACTTC
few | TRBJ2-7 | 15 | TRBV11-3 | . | CASSLRGGVSYEQYF | TGTGCCAGCAGCCTCAGAGGGGGGGTAAGCTACGAGCAGTACTTC
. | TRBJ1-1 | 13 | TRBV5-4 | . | CASSLKPHTEAFF | TGTGCCAGCAGCTTAAAGCCGCACACTGAAGCTTTCTTT
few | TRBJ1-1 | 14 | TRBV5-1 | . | CASSQGTGNTEAFF | TGCGCCAGCAGCCAGGGGACGGGGAACACTGAAGCTTTCTTT
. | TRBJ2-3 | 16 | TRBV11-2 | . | CASSLAPGFLSNTQYF | TGTGCCAGCAGCTTAGCTCCGGGGTTTTTGTCGAATACGCAGTATTTT
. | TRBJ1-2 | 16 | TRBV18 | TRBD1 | CASSPRSGTGVYGYTF | TGTGCCAGCTCACCACGTTCCGGGACAGGGGTTTATGGCTACACCTTC
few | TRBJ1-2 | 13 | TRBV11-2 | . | CASSLGSGYGYTF | TGTGCCAGCAGCTTAGGTAGTGGTTATGGCTACACCTTC
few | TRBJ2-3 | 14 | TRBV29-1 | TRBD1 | CSALWGQGPDTQYF | TGCAGCGCTTTGTGGGGACAGGGCCCAGATACGCAGTATTTT
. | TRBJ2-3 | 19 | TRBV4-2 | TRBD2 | CASSQRGTSGFTSTDTQYF | TGTGCCAGCAGCCAGAGGGGGACTAGCGGGTTTACTAGCACAGATACGCAGTATTTT
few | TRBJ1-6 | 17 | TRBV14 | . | CASSQDTPPRYNSPLHF | TGTGCCAGCAGCCAAGATACTCCACCACGATATAATTCACCCCTCCACTTT
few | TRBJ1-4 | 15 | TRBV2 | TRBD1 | CASRTGGGGNEKLFF | TGTGCCAGCAGGACAGGGGGAGGGGGTAATGAAAAACTGTTTTTT
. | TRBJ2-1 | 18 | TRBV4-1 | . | CASSQGRARRGRYNEQFF | TGCGCCAGCAGCCAAGGAAGGGCAAGGCGGGGGCGGTACAATGAGCAGTTCTTC
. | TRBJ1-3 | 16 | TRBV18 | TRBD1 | CASSPRTGLSGNTIYF | TGTGCCAGCTCACCTAGGACAGGGCTGTCGGGAAACACCATATATTTT
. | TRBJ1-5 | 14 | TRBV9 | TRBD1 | CASSRDRENQPQHF | TGTGCCAGCAGCCGTGACAGGGAAAATCAGCCCCAGCATTTT
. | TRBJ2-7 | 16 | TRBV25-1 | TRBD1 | CASSRRTGGFSYEQYF | TGTGCCAGCAGTAGACGGACAGGGGGTTTCTCCTACGAGCAGTACTTC
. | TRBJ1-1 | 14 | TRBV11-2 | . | CASSPTVSNTEAFF | TGTGCCAGCAGCCCAACAGTATCAAACACTGAAGCTTTCTTT
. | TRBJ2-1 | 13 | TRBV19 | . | CASSLMGGNEQFF | TGTGCCAGTAGCCTAATGGGGGGCAATGAGCAGTTCTTC
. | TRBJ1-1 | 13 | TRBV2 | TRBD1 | CASSRQGHTEAFF | TGTGCCAGCAGCAGACAGGGACACACTGAAGCTTTCTTT
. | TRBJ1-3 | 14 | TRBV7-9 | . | CASSPSDRGNTIYF | TGTGCCAGCAGCCCCTCCGACAGAGGAAACACCATATATTTT
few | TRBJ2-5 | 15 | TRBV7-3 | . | CASSQGQNLQETQYF | TGTGCCAGCAGCCAAGGACAGAACCTACAAGAGACCCAGTACTTC
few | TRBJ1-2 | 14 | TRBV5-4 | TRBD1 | CASSFGQDNYGYTF | TGTGCCAGCAGCTTCGGACAGGATAACTATGGCTACACCTTC
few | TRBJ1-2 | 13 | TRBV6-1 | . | CASSARTVHGYTF | TGTGCCAGCAGTGCCCGGACAGTACATGGCTACACCTTC
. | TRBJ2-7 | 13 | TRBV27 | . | CASRGLYLYEQYF | TGTGCCAGCAGGGGACTTTACCTATACGAGCAGTACTTC
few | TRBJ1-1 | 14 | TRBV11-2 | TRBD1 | CASSLAGQGIKAFF | TGTGCCAGCAGCCTTGCCGGACAGGGAATAAAAGCTTTCTTT